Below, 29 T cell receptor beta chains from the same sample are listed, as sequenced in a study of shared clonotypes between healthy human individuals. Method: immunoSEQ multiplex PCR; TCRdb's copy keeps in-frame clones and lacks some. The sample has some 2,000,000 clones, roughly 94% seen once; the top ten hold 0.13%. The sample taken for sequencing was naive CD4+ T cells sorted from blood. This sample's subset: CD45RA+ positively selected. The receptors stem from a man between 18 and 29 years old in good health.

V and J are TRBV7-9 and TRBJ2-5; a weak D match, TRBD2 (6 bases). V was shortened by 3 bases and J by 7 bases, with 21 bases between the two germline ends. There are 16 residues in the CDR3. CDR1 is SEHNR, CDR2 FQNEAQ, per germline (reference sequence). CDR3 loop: CASSLGTGDRRGTQYF. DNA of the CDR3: TGTGCCAGCAGCTTGGGGACTGGGGACCGGAGGGGGACCCAGTACTTC.

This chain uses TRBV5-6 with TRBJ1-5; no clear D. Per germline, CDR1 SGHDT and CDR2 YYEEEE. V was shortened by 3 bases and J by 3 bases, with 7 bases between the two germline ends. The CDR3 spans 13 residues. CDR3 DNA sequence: TGTGCCAGCAGCTCGCAGAACAATCAGCCCCAGCATTTT. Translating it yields CASSSQNNQPQHF. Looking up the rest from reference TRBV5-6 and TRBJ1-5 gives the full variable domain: DAGVTQSPTHLIKTRGQQVTLRCSPKSGHDTVSWYQQALGQGPQFIFQYYEEEERQRGNFPDRFSGHQFPNYSSELNVNALLLGDSALYLCASSSQNNQPQHFGDGTRLSIL.

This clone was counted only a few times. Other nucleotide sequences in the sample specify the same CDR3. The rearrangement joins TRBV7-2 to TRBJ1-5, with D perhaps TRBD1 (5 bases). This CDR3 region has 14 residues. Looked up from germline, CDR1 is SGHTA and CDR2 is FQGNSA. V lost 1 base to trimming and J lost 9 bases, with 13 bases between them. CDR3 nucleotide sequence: TGTGCCAGCAGCTTAGTGGGGCTAGTTTCGCCCCAGCATTTT. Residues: CASSLVGLVSPQHF.

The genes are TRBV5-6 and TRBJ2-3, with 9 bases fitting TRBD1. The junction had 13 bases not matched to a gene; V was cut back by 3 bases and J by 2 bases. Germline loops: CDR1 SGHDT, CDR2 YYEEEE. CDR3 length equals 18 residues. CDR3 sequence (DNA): TGTGCCAGCAGCTGGGGACAGGGAACGGGACCAATCACAGATACGCAGTATTTT. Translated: CASSWGQGTGPITDTQYF.

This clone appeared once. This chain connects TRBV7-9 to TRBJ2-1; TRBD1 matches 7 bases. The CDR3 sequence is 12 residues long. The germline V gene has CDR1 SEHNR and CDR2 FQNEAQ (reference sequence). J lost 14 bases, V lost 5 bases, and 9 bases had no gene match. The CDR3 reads CASSHLTGTEFF. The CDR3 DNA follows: TGTGCCAGCAGCCATCTGACAGGGACGGAGTTCTTC.

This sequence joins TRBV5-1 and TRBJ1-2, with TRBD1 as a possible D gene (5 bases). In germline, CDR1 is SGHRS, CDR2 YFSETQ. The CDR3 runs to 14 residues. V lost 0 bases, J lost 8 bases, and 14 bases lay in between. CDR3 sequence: CASSLERGPGGYTF. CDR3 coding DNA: TGCGCCAGCAGCTTGGAAAGGGGCCCGGGGGGCTACACCTTC.

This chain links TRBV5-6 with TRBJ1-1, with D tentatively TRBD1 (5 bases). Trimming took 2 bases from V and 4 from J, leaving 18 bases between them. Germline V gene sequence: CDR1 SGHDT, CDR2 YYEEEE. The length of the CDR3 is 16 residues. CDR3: CASSFKKGRTSTEAFF. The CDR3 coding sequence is TGTGCCAGCAGCTTTAAGAAGGGGAGAACAAGCACTGAAGCTTTCTTT.

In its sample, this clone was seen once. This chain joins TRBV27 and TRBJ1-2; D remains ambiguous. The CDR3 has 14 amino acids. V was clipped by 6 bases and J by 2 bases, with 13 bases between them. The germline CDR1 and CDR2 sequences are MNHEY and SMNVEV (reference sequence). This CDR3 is CASREIRENYGYTF. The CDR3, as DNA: TGTGCCAGCAGGGAGATTCGCGAAAACTATGGCTACACCTTC.

Here the CDR3 DNA reads TGTGCCAGCAGTTTTCGCTGGGTGGGCTACGAGCAGTACTTC. Its translation: CASSFRWVGYEQYF. The J gene is TRBJ2-7, the V gene TRBV27, with unresolved D. This CDR3 contains 14 residues. Germline CDR1 MNHEY, CDR2 SMNVEV (reference sequence). The germline V and J ends were trimmed by 3 bases and 3 bases, with 12 bases remaining between them.

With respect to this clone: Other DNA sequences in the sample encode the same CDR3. CDR3 nucleotides: TGTGCCAGCTCACCACCTAGTTACGAGCAGTACTTC. This sequence encodes CASSPPSYEQYF. The chain has TRBV18 and TRBJ2-7, with D unresolved. V was trimmed by 0 bases and J by 4 bases, leaving 4 bases between them. The germline V gene encodes CDR1 KGHSH and CDR2 LQKENI. The CDR3 runs to 12 residues.

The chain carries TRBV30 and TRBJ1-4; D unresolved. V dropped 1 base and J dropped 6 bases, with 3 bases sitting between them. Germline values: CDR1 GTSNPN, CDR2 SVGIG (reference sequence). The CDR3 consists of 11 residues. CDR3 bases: TGTGCCTGGAGTGGGTATGAAAAACTGTTTTTT. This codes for CAWSGYEKLFF.

The CDR3, as DNA: TGTGCCAGCAGTCCCCGGCCCTTAAATCAGCCCCAGCATTTT. Translated, it gives CASSPRPLNQPQHF. V and J are TRBV28 and TRBJ1-5; D is unclear. V was cut by 5 bases and J by 4 bases, with 12 bases left in between. The V gene's germline CDR1 is MDHEN and CDR2 SYDVKM. The CDR3 has 14 amino acids.

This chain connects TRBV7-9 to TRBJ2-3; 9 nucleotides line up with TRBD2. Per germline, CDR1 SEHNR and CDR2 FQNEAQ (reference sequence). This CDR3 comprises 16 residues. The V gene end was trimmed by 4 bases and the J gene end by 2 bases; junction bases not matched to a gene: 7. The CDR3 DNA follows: TGTGCCAGCAGCTCAGTAGCGGGGGTGATCACAGATACGCAGTATTTT. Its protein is CASSSVAGVITDTQYF.

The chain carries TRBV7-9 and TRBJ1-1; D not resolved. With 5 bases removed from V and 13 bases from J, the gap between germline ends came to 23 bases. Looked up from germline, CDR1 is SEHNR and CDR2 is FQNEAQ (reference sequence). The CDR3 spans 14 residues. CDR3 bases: TGTGCCAGCAGCCAGAGCGTGGGTACGCGTTTTGGTTTCTTT. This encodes CASSQSVGTRFGFF.

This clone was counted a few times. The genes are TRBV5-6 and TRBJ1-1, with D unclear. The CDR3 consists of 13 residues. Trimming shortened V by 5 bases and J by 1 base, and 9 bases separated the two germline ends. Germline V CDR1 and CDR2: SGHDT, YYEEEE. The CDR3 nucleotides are TGTGCCAGCAGATCACAGCCGAACACTGAAGCTTTCTTT. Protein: CASRSQPNTEAFF.

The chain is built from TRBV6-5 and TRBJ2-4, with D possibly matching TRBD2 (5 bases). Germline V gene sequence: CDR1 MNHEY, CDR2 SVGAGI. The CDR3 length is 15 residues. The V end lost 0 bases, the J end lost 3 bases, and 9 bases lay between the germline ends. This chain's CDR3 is CASSYSPSSKNIQYF. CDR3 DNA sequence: TGTGCCAGCAGTTACTCGCCTAGCAGCAAAAACATTCAGTACTTC.

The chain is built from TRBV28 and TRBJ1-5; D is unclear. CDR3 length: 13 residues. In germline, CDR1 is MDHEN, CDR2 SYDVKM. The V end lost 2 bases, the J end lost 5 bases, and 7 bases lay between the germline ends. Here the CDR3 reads CASSLGTYQPQHF. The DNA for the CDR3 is TGTGCCAGCAGTTTAGGAACCTATCAGCCCCAGCATTTT.

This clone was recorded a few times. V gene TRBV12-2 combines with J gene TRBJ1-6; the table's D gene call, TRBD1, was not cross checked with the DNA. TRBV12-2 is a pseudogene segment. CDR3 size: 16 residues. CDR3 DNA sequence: TGTGCAAGTCGCTTCCTCCCGGACAGGCCCAATTCACCCCTCCACTTT. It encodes CASRFLPDRPNSPLHF.

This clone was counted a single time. CDR3 in amino acids: CASSLGLAAVGTEAFF. The CDR3 bases are TGTGCCAGCAGCCTTGGGCTGGCGGCTGTAGGCACTGAAGCTTTCTTT. The chain joins TRBV7-6 to TRBJ1-1; D gene uncertain. This CDR3 region has 16 residues. Germline-derived CDR1 and CDR2 are SGHVS and FNYEAQ. V dropped 5 bases and J dropped 4 bases, with 20 bases sitting between them.

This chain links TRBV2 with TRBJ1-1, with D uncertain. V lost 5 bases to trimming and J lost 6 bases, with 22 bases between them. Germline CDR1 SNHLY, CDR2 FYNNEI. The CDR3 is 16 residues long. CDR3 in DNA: TGTGCCAGCAGTTCTACTTATACCCCCCATCCTTCTGAAGCTTTCTTT. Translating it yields CASSSTYTPHPSEAFF. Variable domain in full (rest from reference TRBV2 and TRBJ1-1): EPEVTQTPSHQVTQMGQEVILRCVPISNHLYFYWYRQILGQKVEFLVSFYNNEISEKSEIFDDQFSVERPDGSNFTLKIRSTKLEDSAMYFCASSSTYTPHPSEAFFGQGTRLTVV.

The CDR3 loop is CASRPWPFTDTQYF. Here the CDR3 DNA reads TGTGCCAGCCGCCCGTGGCCCTTCACAGATACGCAGTATTTT. The chain couples TRBV2 to TRBJ2-3; D unclear. The CDR3 spans 14 residues. CDR1 is SNHLY, CDR2 FYNNEI, per germline. The germline V and J ends were trimmed by 8 bases and 2 bases, with 14 bases remaining between them. The variable domain in full, completed from reference TRBV2 and TRBJ2-3, reads EPEVTQTPSHQVTQMGQEVILRCVPISNHLYFYWYRQILGQKVEFLVSFYNNEISEKSEIFDDQFSVERPDGSNFTLKIRSTKLEDSAMYFCASRPWPFTDTQYFGPGTRLTVL.

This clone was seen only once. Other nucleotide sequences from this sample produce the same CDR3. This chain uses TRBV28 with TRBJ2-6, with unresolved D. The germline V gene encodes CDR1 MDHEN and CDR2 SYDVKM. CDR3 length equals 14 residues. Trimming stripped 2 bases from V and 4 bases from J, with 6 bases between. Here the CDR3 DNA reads TGTGCCAGCAGTTTACCACCGGGGGCCAACGTCCTGACTTTC. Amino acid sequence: CASSLPPGANVLTF.

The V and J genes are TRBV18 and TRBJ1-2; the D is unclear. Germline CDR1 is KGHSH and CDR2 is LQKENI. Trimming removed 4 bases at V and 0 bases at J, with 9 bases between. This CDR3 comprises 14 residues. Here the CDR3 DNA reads TGTGCCAGCTCACGCGACGGAGCTAACTATGGCTACACCTTC. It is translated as CASSRDGANYGYTF.

The CDR3 protein is CAISEQTGGSYGYTF. The CDR3 DNA follows: TGTGCCATCAGTGAACAGACAGGGGGATCCTATGGCTACACCTTC. The chain uses TRBV10-3 and TRBJ1-2, with 9 bases aligning to TRBD1. The CDR3 has 15 amino acids. Germline CDR1 ENHRY, CDR2 SYGVKD. The junction had 6 bases not matched to a gene; V was cut back by 3 bases and J by 4 bases.

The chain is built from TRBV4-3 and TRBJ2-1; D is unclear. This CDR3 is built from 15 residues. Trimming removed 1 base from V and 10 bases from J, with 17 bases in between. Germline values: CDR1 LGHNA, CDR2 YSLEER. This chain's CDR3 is CASSQVPFSGFEQFF. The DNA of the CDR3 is TGCGCCAGCAGCCAAGTTCCGTTTTCGGGCTTCGAGCAGTTCTTC.

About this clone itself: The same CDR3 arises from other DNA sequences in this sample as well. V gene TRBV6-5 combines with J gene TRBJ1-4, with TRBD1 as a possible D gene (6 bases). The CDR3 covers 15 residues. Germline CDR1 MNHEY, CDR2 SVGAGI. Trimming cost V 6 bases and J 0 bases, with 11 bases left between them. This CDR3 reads CASSLEGATNEKLFF. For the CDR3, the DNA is TGTGCCAGCAGCCTGGAGGGGGCAACTAATGAAAAACTGTTTTTT.

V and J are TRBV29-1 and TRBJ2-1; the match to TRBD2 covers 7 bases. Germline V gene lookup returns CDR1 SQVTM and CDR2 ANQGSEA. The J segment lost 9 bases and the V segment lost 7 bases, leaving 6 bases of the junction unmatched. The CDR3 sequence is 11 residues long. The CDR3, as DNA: TGCAGCGGGAAAGGGACTACTGAGCAGTTCTTC. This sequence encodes CSGKGTTEQFF.

CDR3 sequence reads: CASSAQVAGGPDEQFF. The CDR3 bases are TGTGCCAGCAGCGCTCAAGTAGCGGGAGGGCCGGATGAGCAGTTCTTC. This chain joins TRBV9 and TRBJ2-1; 11 positions agree with TRBD2. Trimming at V came to 3 bases and at J to 8 bases, leaving 10 bases not matched to a gene. Germline assignment: CDR1 SGDLS and CDR2 YYNGEE. The CDR3 spans 16 residues.

In DNA form, the CDR3 reads TGTGCCAGCAGCCCAAGGATCACAGATACGCAGTATTTT. It encodes CASSPRITDTQYF. This chain joins TRBV7-9 and TRBJ2-3; D unclear. Per germline, CDR1 SEHNR and CDR2 FQNEAQ (reference sequence). The V end was cut by 5 bases, the J end by 2 bases, with 8 bases between. The CDR3 has 13 residues.